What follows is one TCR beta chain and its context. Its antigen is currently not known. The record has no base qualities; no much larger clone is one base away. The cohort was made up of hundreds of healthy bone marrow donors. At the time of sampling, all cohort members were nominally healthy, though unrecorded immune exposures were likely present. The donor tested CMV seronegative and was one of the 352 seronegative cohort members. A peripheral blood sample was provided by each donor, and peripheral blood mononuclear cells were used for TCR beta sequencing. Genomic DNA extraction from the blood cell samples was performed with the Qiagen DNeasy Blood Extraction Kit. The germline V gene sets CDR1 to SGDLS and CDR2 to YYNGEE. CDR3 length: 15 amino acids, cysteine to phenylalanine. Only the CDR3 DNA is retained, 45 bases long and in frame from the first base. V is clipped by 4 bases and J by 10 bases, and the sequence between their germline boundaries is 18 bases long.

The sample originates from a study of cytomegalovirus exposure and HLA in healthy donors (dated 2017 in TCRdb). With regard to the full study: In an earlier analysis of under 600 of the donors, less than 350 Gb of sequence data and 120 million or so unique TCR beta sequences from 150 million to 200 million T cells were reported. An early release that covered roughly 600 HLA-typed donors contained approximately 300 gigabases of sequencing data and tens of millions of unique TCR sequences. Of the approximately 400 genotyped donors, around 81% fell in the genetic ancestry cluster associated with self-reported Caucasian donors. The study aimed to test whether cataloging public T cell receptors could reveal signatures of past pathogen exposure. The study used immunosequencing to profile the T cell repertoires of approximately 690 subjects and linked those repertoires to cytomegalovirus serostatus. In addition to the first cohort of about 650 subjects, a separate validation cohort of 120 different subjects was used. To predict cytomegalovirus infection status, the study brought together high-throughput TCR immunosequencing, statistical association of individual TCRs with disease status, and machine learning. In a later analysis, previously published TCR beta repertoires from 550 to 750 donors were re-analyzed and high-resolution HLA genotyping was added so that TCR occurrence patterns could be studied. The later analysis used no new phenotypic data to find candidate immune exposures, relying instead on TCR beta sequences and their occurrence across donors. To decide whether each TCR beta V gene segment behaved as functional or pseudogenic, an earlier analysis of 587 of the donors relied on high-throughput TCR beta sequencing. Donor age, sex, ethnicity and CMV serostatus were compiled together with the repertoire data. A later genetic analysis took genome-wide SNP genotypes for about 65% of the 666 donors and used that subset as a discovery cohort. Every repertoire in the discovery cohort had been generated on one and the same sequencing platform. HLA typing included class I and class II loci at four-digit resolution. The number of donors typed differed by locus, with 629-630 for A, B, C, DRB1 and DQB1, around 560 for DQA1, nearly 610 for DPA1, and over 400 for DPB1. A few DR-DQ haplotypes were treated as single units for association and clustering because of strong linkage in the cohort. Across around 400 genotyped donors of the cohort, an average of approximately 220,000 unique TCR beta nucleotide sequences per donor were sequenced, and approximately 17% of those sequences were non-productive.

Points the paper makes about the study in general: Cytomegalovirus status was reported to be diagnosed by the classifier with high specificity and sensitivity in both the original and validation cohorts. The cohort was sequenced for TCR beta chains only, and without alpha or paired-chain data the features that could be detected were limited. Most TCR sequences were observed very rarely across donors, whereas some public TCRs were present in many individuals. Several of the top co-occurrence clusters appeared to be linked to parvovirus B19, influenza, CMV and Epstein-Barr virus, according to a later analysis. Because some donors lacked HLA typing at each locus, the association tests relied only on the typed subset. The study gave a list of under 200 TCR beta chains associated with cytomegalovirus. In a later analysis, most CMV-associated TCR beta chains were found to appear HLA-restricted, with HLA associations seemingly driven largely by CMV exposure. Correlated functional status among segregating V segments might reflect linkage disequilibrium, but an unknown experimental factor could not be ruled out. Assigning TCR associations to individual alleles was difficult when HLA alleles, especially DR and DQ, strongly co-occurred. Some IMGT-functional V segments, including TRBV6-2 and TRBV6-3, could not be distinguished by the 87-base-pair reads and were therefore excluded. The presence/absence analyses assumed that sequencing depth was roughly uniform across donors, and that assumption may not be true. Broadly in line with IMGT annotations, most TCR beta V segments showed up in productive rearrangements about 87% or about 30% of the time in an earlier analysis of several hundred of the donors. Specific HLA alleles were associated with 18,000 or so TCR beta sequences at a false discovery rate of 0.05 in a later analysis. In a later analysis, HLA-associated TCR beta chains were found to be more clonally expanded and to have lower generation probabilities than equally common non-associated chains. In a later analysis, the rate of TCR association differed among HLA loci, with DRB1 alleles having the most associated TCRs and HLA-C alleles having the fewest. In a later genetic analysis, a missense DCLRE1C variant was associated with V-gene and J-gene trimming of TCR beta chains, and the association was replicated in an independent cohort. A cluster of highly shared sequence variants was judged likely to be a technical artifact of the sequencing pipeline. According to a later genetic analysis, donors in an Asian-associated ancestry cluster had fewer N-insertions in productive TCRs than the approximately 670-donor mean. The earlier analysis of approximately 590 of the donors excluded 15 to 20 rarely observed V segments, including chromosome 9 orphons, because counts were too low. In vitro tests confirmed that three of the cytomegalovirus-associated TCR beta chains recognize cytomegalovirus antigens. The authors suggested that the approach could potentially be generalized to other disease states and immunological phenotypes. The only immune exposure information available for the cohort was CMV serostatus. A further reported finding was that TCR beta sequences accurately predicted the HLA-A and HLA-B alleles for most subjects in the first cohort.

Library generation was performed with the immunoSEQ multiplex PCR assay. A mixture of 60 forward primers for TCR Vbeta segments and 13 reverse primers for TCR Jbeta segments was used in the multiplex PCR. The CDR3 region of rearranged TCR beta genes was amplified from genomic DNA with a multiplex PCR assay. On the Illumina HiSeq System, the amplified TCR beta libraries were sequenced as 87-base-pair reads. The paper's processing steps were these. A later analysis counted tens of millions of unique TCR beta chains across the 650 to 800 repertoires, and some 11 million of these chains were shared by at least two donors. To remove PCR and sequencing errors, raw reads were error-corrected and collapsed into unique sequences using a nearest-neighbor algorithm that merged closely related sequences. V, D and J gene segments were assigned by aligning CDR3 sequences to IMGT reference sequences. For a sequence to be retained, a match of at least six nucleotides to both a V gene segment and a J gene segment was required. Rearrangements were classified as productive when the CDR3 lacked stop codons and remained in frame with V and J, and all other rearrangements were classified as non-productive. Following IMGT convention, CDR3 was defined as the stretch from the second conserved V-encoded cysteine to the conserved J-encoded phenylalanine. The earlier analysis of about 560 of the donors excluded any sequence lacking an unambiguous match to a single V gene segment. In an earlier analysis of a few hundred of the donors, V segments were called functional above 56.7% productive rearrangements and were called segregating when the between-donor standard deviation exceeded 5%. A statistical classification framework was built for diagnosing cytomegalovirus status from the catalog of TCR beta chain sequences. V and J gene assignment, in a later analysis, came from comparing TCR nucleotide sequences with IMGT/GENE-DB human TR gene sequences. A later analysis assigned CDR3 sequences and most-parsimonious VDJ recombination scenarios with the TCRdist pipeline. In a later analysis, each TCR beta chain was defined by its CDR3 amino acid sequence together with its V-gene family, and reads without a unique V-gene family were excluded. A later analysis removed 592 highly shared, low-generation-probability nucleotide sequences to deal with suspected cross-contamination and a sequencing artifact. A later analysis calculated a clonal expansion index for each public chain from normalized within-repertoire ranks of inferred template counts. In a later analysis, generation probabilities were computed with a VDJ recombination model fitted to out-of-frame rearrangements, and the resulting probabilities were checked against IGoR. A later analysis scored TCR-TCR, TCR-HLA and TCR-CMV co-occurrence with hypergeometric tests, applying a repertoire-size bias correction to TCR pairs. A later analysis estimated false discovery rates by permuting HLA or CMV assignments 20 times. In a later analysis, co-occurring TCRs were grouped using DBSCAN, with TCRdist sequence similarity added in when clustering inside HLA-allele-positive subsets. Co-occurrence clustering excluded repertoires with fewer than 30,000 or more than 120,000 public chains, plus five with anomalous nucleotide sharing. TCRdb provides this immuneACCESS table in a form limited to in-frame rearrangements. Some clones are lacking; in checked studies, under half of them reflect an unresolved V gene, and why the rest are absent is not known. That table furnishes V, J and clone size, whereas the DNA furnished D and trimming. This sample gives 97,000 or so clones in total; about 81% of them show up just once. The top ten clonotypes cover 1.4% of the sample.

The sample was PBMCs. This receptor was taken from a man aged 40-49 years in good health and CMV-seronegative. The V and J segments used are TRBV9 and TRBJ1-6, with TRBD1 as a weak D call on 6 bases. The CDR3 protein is CASSPSGQGISPLHF. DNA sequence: TGTGCCAGCAGCCCCTCCGGGCAGGGGATCTCACCCCTCCACTTT.